Sequencing of this T cell receptor beta chain was carried out in a study of regulatory T cells in long-lasting Graves disease. V dropped 2 bases and J dropped 2; count of bases not matched to a gene: 17. CDR1 and CDR2 (germline): DFQATT, SNEGSKA (reference sequence). There are 18 residues in the CDR3. Time point of the sample: newly diagnosed GD, antithyroid drugs for less than 3 months. Isolated PBMC RNA provided the starting material for the TCR library. TCR beta libraries were built with iRepertoire HTBI primers and Arm-PCR of CDR3 regions. In TCRdb, the multiplex PCR reads were re-called with MiXCR into one record per CDR3 protein. The table lists about 540,000 distinct CDR3 sequences, approximately 15% of them singletons. This sample was also put to use in a study of T cells in Graves' hyperthyroidism and ophthalmopathy.

This TCR was recovered from a young man with Graves disease. The specimen was peripheral blood mononuclear cells (PBMCs), collected at new diagnosis, from a patient treated with antithyroid drugs. The chain links TRBV20-1 to TRBJ2-5; 7 bases match TRBD2. The CDR3 coding sequence is TGCAGTGCTAGAAGGGGCCCCACTAGCGAGAGATATCAAGAGACCCAGTACTTC. The encoded protein is CSARRGPTSERYQETQYF.